This T cell receptor (beta chain) was identified in a study of T cell repertoires in cytomegalovirus infection. About the research overall: Signatures in public TCR beta sequences pointed to both CMV infection and matching HLA type.

A few counts support this clonotype. Its antigen is as yet unknown. The CDR3 extends over 15 amino acids. V lost 2 bases to trimming and J lost 2 bases; unmatched junction nucleotides: 4. Germline V gene lookup returns CDR1 SGHNT and CDR2 YENEEA. TCRdb passed the reads through MiXCR, listing each CDR3 protein once. This sample carries about 490,000 distinct CDR3 sequences, roughly 29% of them seen once, and the ten largest clones take less than 15%. Regarding the study as a whole: Clonotype analysis showed dominance of the ex vivo response by HLA-C-restricted CMV-specific TCR beta clonotypes. There were carriers of CMV plus the relevant HLA, and cumulative public TCR beta family frequency identified them.

This TCR derives from a human donor in good health (CMV status not recorded). Some clones in this sample may be carry-over from other donors' samples. The specimen was PBMCs. This chain links TRBV11-3 with TRBJ2-3, with 7 bases lining up with TRBD2. CDR3 DNA: TGTGCCAGCAGCTTAACCGCGGGAGACACAGATACGCAGTATTTT. It is translated as CASSLTAGDTDTQYF.